Listed below are T cell receptor beta chains from one sample, sequenced in a study of T cells after yellow fever vaccination. A single record per CDR3 protein comes from TCRdb applying MiXCR to the 5' RACE reads. The sample holds about 230,000 distinct CDR3 sequences; more than 6.5% are singletons and the top ten take about 1%. Material: CD4+ T cells sorted from PBMCs, obtained on the day of the yellow fever booster vaccination. Receptors were obtained from a man aged 25-45 years who received the YFV17D yellow fever vaccine. Each CDR3 is given with its conserved first and last residue. The D gene is left open where the match is weak. Not all rows give a size; the values are once, few, many and, for expanded clones, a class.

clone_size,cdr3_length,d_call,j_call,v_call,cdr3_nt,cdr3_aa
many,14,.,TRBJ2-4,TRBV14,TGTGCCAGCAGCCAAGCTGCAGCGGCGAACATTCAGTACTTC,CASSQAAAANIQYF
many,12,.,TRBJ2-2,TRBV10-3,TGTGCCATCAACCCCGATACCGGGGAGCTGTTTTTT,CAINPDTGELFF
few,16,.,TRBJ2-1,TRBV7-2,TGTGCCAGCAGCTTATCCAGCGCGAGCTCCTACAATGAGCAGTTCTTC,CASSLSSASSYNEQFF
.,15,.,TRBJ2-3,TRBV6-2/TRBV6-3,TGTGCCAGCAACCAACAGGGCGGACTCACAGATACGCAGTATTTT,CASNQQGGLTDTQYF
.,16,.,TRBJ2-3,TRBV19,TGTGCCAGTAGTCCCTCCCGGGACGGAGGTTCAGATACGCAGTATTTT,CASSPSRDGGSDTQYF
.,13,TRBD1,TRBJ2-5,TRBV12-3/TRBV12-4,TGTGCCAGCAATGAACAGGGGACGCAGACCCAGTACTTC,CASNEQGTQTQYF
.,11,.,TRBJ1-5,TRBV2,TGTGCCAGCAGGAATCAGGGGCCCCAGCATTTT,CASRNQGPQHF
once,14,.,TRBJ1-1,TRBV7-6,TGTGCCAGCAGCTTGGGCGTTAGGAACACTGTAGCTTTCTTT,CASSLGVRNTVAFF
few,14,.,TRBJ2-1,TRBV10-3,TGTGCCATCAGAACGTTCGGGAGAAACAATGAGCAGTTCTTC,CAIRTFGRNNEQFF
many,14,.,TRBJ2-2,TRBV5-1,TGCGCCAGCAGCTTACAGGAGGGCACCGGGGAGCTGTTTTTT,CASSLQEGTGELFF
many,17,TRBD2,TRBJ2-1,TRBV23-1,TGCGCCAGCGAATCCTTATACGGGCTAGCGGTTGTCAATGAGCAGTTCTTC,CASESLYGLAVVNEQFF
.,15,.,TRBJ2-6,TRBV4-2,TGTGCCAGCAGCCAACGCCCCTCTGGGGCCAACGTCCTGACTTTC,CASSQRPSGANVLTF
few,16,.,TRBJ2-3,TRBV5-1,TGCGCCAGCAGCTTGGCCGCCAGTCCTAGCACAGATACGCAGTATTTT,CASSLAASPSTDTQYF
few,14,.,TRBJ2-5,TRBV20-1,TGCAGTGCGGCAACAGGGGTGGGGAGGGAGACCCAGTACTTC,CSAATGVGRETQYF
few,15,.,TRBJ1-2,TRBV7-2,TGTGCCAGCAGTCAAAGGTCCGGGTCAGACTATGGCTACACCTTC,CASSQRSGSDYGYTF
many,14,.,TRBJ2-4,TRBV12-3/TRBV12-4,TGTGCCAGCAGTTTAGGAGGAGCGGAAAACATTCAGTACTTC,CASSLGGAENIQYF
few,20,.,TRBJ2-4,TRBV11-2,TGTGCCAGCAGCTTAGATCTTGGCAGTTCCCTCGGGCAAGCCAAAAACATTCAGTACTTC,CASSLDLGSSLGQAKNIQYF
few,17,TRBD2,TRBJ2-1,TRBV7-8,TGTGCCAGCAGCTTACTCCCTAGCGGGAGTTACTACAATGAGCAGTTCTTC,CASSLLPSGSYYNEQFF
few,18,TRBD2,TRBJ2-1,TRBV6-2/TRBV6-3,TGTGCCAGCAGCTTCCTCCTCGGAGGACTAGCGGGATACAATGAGCAGTTCTTC,CASSFLLGGLAGYNEQFF
.,12,TRBD1,TRBJ2-7,TRBV5-1,TGCGCCAGCAGCTCTGACAGGGACGAGCAGTACTTC,CASSSDRDEQYF
.,18,.,TRBJ2-5,TRBV11-2,TGTGCCAGCAGCTTAAAACTAAAGACCACCTGGAGCGAAGAGACCCAGTACTTC,CASSLKLKTTWSEETQYF
.,15,TRBD2,TRBJ2-5,TRBV7-2,TGTGCCAGCAGCTCAGGACTAGCGCGCCAAGAGACCCAGTACTTC,CASSSGLARQETQYF
.,13,.,TRBJ1-1,TRBV11-3,TGTGCCAGCAGCTTAAACGTGGGGACTGAAGCTTTCTTT,CASSLNVGTEAFF
many,17,TRBD2,TRBJ2-1,TRBV5-1,TGCGCCAGCAGCCCGGGACTAGCGGGAGAATCCTACAATGAGCAGTTCTTC,CASSPGLAGESYNEQFF
.,13,.,TRBJ2-1,TRBV20-1,TGCAGTGCTAGATTTGCGGGCAACAATGAGCAGTTCTTC,CSARFAGNNEQFF
.,12,.,TRBJ2-7,TRBV3-1,TGTGCCAGCAGGTGTAGGCCCTACGAGCAGTACTTC,CASRCRPYEQYF
many,14,TRBD1,TRBJ2-7,TRBV7-2,TGTGCCAGCAGCTTAAAAGGGGGCGCGTACGAGCAGTACTTC,CASSLKGGAYEQYF
many,15,.,TRBJ2-2,TRBV5-1,TGCGCCAGCAGCTCAGGGTCCCTCGCGGCCGGGGAGCTGTTTTTT,CASSSGSLAAGELFF
.,16,.,TRBJ1-6,TRBV7-9,TGTGCCAGCAGCTTTACCTCTCCAGGGGAACAGTCACCCCTCCACTTT,CASSFTSPGEQSPLHF
few,17,TRBD1,TRBJ1-1,TRBV25-1,TGTGCCAGCAGTCCGACGCGCCGGACAGGGGGCCACACTGAAGCTTTCTTT,CASSPTRRTGGHTEAFF
many,13,.,TRBJ2-2,TRBV12-3/TRBV12-4,TGTGCCAGCAGTTTAGATAGCGCCGGGGAGCTGTTTTTT,CASSLDSAGELFF
many,13,.,TRBJ2-7,TRBV20-1,TGCAGTGCTAGAGATGACTATTTCTACGAGCAGTACTTC,CSARDDYFYEQYF
.,12,.,TRBJ2-1,TRBV7-2,TGTGCCAGCAGCCCCTATGGAGATGAGCAGTTCTTC,CASSPYGDEQFF
.,15,.,TRBJ2-1,TRBV6-1,TGTGCCAGCAGTCCCCCAGTGGGGGGACACAATGAGCAGTTCTTC,CASSPPVGGHNEQFF
many,13,.,TRBJ2-7,TRBV20-1,TGCAGTGCTCCGGCGACGGCAGGGGACGAGCAGTACTTC,CSAPATAGDEQYF
many,15,TRBD2,TRBJ2-1,TRBV2,TGTGCCAGCAGTGAACCTAGCGGGAGAGACAATGAGCAGTTCTTC,CASSEPSGRDNEQFF
many,15,TRBD2,TRBJ2-2,TRBV4-3,TGCGCCAGCAGCCAAAGGCGGGGGAACGCCGGGGAGCTGTTTTTT,CASSQRRGNAGELFF
many,15,.,TRBJ1-5,TRBV20-1,TGCAGTGCTAGAGACGGGGATAGGGGCAATCAGCCCCAGCATTTT,CSARDGDRGNQPQHF
few,14,.,TRBJ2-2,TRBV19,TGTGCCAGTAAATTACCGGGATACACCGGGGAGCTGTTTTTT,CASKLPGYTGELFF
many,13,.,TRBJ2-7,TRBV3-1,TGTGCCAGCAGCCAAGATATGAGGAACGAGCAGTACTTC,CASSQDMRNEQYF